This TCR beta chain was sequenced in a study of yellow fever vaccine responses in identical twins. Study-wide findings and caveats: Twins reportedly mounted vaccine T cell responses that seemed partly convergent, partly personalized.

TCRdb independently ran MiXCR on the RT-PCR reads; one entry per CDR3 protein. The repertoire includes 2,000 to 2,500 distinct CDR3 sequences, roughly 76% of them detected once, and 10% to 15% sits in the top ten. Comment on this clonotype: The target antigen is unknown.

Per germline, CDR1 MGHRA and CDR2 YSYEKL. This CDR3 contains 15 residues. Trimming pared 4 bases from V and 0 bases from J, leaving 7 bases between. Here the sequenced sample was T cells from blood (PBMCs), unsorted or a sorted subset (not recorded which), taken before or after yellow fever vaccination (not recorded which). The chain joins TRBV4-1 to TRBJ1-6; D ambiguous. The clonotype was recovered from a woman aged 18-35 years who received the yellow fever vaccine. The chain's CDR3 is CASSLDYSYNSPLHF. The CDR3 nucleotides read TGCGCCAGCAGCCTTGACTACTCCTATAATTCACCCCTCCACTTT.